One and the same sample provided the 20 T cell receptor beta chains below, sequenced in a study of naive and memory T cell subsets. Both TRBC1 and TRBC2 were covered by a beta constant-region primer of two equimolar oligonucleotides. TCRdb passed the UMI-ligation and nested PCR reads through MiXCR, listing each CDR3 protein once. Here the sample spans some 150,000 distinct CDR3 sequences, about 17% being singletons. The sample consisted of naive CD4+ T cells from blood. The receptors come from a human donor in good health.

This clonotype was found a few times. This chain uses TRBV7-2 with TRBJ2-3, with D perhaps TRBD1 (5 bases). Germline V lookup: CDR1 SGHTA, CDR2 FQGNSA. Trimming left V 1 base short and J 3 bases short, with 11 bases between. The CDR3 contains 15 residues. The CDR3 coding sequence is TGTGCCAGCAGCTTAGAACAGGACGGGACAGATACGCAGTATTTT. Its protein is CASSLEQDGTDTQYF. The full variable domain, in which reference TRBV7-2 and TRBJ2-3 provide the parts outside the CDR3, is GAGVSQSPSNKVTEKGKDVELRCDPISGHTALYWYRQSLGQGLEFLIYFQGNSAPDKSGLPSDRFSAERTGGSVSTLTIQRTQQEDSAVYLCASSLEQDGTDTQYFGPGTRLTVL.

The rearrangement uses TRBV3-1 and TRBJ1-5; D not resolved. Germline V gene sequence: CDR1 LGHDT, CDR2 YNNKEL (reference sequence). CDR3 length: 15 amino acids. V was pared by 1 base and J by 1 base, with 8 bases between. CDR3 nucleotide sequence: TGTGCCAGCAGCCAAGGCGGAAGGAGCAATCAGCCCCAGCATTTT. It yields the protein CASSQGGRSNQPQHF.

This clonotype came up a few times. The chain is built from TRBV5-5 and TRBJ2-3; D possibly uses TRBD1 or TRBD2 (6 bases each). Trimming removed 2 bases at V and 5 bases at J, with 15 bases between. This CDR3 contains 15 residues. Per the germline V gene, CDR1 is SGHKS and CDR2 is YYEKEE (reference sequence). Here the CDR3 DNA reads TGTGCCAGCAGCTTAGGGGGAGGATTCAGAGATACGCAGTATTTT. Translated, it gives CASSLGGGFRDTQYF.

The CDR3 reads CSARTGPYVYNSPLHF. For the CDR3, the DNA is TGCAGTGCTAGGACCGGGCCCTACGTTTATAATTCACCCCTCCACTTT. The chain uses TRBV20-1 and TRBJ1-6; D gene uncertain. V was shortened by 3 bases and J by 4 bases, with 16 bases between the two germline ends. The CDR3 length is 16 residues. Germline-derived CDR1 and CDR2 are DFQATT and SNEGSKA (reference sequence).

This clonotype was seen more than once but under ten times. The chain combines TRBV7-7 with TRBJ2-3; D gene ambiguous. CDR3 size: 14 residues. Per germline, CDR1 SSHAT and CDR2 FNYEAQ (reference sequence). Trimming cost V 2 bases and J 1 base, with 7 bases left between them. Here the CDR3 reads CASSLMIGTDTQYF. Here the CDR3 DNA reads TGTGCCAGCAGCTTAATGATAGGCACAGATACGCAGTATTTT.

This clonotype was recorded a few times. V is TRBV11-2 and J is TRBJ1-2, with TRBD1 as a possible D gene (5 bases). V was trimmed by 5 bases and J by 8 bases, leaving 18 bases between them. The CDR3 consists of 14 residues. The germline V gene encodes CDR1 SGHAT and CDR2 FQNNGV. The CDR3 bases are TGTGCCAGCAGCCCCATCGCGGGGGTTGGAGGCTACACCTTC. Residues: CASSPIAGVGGYTF.

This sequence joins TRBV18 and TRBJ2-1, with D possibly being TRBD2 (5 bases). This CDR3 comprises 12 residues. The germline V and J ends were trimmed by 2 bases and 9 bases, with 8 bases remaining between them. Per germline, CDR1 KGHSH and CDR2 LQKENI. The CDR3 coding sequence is TGTGCCAGCTCACCAAGCGGAGGTGAGCAGTTCTTC. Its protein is CASSPSGGEQFF.

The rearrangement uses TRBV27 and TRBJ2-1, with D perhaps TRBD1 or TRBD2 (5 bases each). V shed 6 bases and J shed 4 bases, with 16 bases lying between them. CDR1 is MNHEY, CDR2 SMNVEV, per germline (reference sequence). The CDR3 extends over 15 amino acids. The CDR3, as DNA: TGTGCCAGCAGCCTTTCCGGGACGGGATACAATGAGCAGTTCTTC. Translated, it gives CASSLSGTGYNEQFF.

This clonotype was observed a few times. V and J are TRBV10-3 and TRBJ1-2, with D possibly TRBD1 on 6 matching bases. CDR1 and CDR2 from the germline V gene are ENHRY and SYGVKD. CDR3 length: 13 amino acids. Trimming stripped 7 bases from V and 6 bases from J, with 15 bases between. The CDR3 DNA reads TGTGCCATCAAGGGCAGGGGTATCGATGGCTACACCTTC. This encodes CAIKGRGIDGYTF.

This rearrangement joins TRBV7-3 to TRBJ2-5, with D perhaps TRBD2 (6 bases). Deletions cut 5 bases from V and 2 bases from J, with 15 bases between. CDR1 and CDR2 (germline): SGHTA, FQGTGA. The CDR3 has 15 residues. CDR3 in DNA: TGTGCCAGCAGCCGCCAGGGACTGAAACAAGAGACCCAGTACTTC. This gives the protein CASSRQGLKQETQYF.

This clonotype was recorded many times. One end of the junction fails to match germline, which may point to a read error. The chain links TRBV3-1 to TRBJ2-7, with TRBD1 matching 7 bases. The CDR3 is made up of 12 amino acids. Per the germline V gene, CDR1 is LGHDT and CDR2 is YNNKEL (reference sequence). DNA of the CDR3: TGTGCCAGCAGCCACGGGACAGCCGCCTCCAGTTTC. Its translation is CASSHGTAASSF.

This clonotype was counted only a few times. CDR3 in amino acids: CASGYPRESHGYTF. CDR3 DNA: TGTGCTAGTGGTTACCCCAGGGAAAGTCATGGCTACACCTTC. The chain employs TRBV12-5 and TRBJ1-2; possible D gene TRBD1, 5 bases. The V gene's germline CDR1 is LGHNT and CDR2 FRNRAP. This CDR3 spans 14 amino acids. V lost 4 bases, J lost 6 bases, and 15 bases lay in between.

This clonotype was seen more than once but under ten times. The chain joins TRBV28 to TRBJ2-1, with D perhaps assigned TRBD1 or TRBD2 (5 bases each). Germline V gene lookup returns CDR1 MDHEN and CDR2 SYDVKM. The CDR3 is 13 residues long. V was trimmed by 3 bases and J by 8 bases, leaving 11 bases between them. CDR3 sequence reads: CASSFGTFYEQFF. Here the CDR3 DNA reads TGTGCCAGCAGTTTTGGGACCTTCTATGAGCAGTTCTTC.

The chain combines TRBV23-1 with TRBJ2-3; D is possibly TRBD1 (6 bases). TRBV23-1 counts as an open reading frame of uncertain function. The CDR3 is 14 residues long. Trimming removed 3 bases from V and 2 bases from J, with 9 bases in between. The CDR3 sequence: CASSHDRSTDTQYF. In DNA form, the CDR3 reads TGCGCCAGCAGTCACGACAGGTCCACAGATACGCAGTATTTT.

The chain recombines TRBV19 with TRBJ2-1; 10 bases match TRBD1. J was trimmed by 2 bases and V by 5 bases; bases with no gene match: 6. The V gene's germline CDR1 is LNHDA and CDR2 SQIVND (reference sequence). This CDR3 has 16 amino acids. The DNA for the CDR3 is TGTGCCAGTAGTGGAACCGGGACAGGGGCCTACAATGAGCAGTTCTTC. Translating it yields CASSGTGTGAYNEQFF.

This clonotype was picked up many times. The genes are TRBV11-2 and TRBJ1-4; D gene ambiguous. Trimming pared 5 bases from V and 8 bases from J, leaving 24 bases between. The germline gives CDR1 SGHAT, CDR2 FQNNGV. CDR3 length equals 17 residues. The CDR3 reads CASSPSRGSGRNEKLFF. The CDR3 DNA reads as TGTGCCAGCAGCCCTAGCCGGGGATCCGGGAGGAACGAAAAACTGTTTTTT.

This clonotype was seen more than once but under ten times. CDR3 residues: CASSPSTYTEAFF. The CDR3 DNA reads TGTGCCAGCTCACCGTCCACCTACACTGAAGCTTTCTTT. The chain joins TRBV18 to TRBJ1-1, with D unclear. This CDR3 contains 13 residues. Trimming removed 3 bases from V and 3 bases from J, with 8 bases in between. Per germline, CDR1 KGHSH and CDR2 LQKENI.

CDR3 region: CASSLDVQGGLSEQYF. CDR3 DNA: TGTGCCAGCAGTTTAGATGTCCAAGGAGGTCTGTCCGAGCAGTACTTC. This rearrangement joins TRBV12-3 or TRBV12-4 to TRBJ2-7; D may be TRBD2 (5 bases). CDR3 length: 16 residues. V lost 1 base, J lost 6 bases, and 19 bases lay in between.

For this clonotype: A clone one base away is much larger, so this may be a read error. CDR3 nucleotides: TGCAGTGCTAGAGATCGGGTAAGCCCCCTGAGTGGAGAGCAGTTCTTC. Protein: CSARDRVSPLSGEQFF. This chain connects TRBV20-1 to TRBJ2-1, with D unclear. V was trimmed by 0 bases and J by 10 bases, leaving 22 bases between them. Per the germline V gene, CDR1 is DFQATT and CDR2 is SNEGSKA (reference sequence). The CDR3 loop spans 16 amino acids.

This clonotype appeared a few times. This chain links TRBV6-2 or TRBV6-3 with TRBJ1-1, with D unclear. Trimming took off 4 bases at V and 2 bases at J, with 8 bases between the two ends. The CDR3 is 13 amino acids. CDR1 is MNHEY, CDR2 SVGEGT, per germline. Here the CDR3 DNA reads TGTGCCAGCAGTTTTCGGGGTAACACTGAAGCTTTCTTT. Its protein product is CASSFRGNTEAFF.